This T cell receptor (beta chain) was recorded in a study of cytomegalovirus exposure and HLA in healthy donors. At the level of the study: When 300 to 500 donors were genotyped, roughly four fifths of them were found to fall in the Caucasian-associated ancestry cluster.

The CDR3 totals 15 residues. CDR1 SEHNR and CDR2 FQNEAQ come from the germline V gene (reference sequence). Trimming removed 11 bases at V and 5 bases at J, with 24 bases between. The study, taken as a whole, reports: Altogether, 150 to 200 TCR beta chains were recorded as cytomegalovirus-associated.

Comment on this clone: Its antigen remains unknown.

The PCR had 60 Vbeta and 13 Jbeta primers. The table came from immunoSEQ multiplex PCR; TCRdb's copy has only in-frame clones and leaves some out. The table records 150,000 to 200,000 clones, roughly 82% of them present only once. V usage is TRBV7-9 and J usage is TRBJ1-1; maybe TRBD1 (6 bases). The sequence was obtained from a woman in her twenties or thirties in good health and CMV-seronegative. Specimen: PBMCs. The CDR3 DNA reads as TGTGCCTGTCCTAATATCGGGGGGGCTGGGACTGAAGCTTTCTTT. Translated, it gives CACPNIGGAGTEAFF.